The sequence of this TCR beta chain was determined in a study of cytomegalovirus exposure and HLA in healthy donors. Study-wide results and limits: Associated with HLA alleles at 0.05 false discovery rate in a later analysis were around 15,000 TCR beta sequences. A previous analysis found most TCR beta V segments productive roughly 87% or roughly 30% of the time. Highest at DRB1 and lowest at HLA-C, TCR association rates differed among HLA loci in a later analysis. The classifier reportedly diagnosed cytomegalovirus status with high specificity and sensitivity.

Per germline, CDR1 SGHDT and CDR2 YYEEEE. With 6 bases clipped from V and 8 bases from J, the junction kept 9 bases outside the gene matches. The CDR3 extends over 14 amino acids. As regards this clone: The antigen remains unidentified.

PCR used 60 Vbeta primers and 13 Jbeta primers. The repertoire was sequenced with immunoSEQ multiplex PCR; TCRdb's copy has only in-frame clones and lacks some. This table has more than 95,000 clones, 65% to 80% appearing once. The chain is built from TRBV5-6 and TRBJ2-1; 9 positions agree with TRBD1. Sequenced: PBMCs. The TCR originated in a man aged 25 to 40 in good health and CMV-seronegative. As DNA, the CDR3 is TGTGCCAGCACCCTGAGGACAGGGGTGGATGAGCAGTTCTTC. Residues: CASTLRTGVDEQFF.